A selection of T cell receptor beta chains follows, all from one sample in a study of OX40 agonist ivuxolimab in advanced cancers. Clones were sequenced by immunoSEQ multiplex PCR, and TCRdb holds only the in-frame ones, with some missing. The sample lists approximately 110,000 clones, under 95% occurring once. The sequencing used CD4+ or CD8+ T cells sorted from blood, collected in a trial of the OX40 agonist ivuxolimab. The receptors stem from an adult with an advanced solid tumor such as melanoma, head and neck, liver or kidney cancer. The conserved cysteine and the conserved F or W are not part of the CDR3 here.

V gene	CDR3 protein
TRBV18	ASSPGQGNSGNTIY
TRBV19	ASTRTGQGSPLH
TRBV7-3	ASSFTGTGRREAF
TRBV19	ASSRVIRGSAAEAF
TRBV2	ASSVENNEQF
TRBV28	ASSLMKEQGTEAF
TRBV19	ASSTHGQASYGYT
TRBV6-5	ASLNRQQATGELF
TRBV5-4	ASSLDRRGTYNEQF
TRBV27	ASRNRGWTEAF
TRBV6-5	ASSVTSGSRNEQF
TRBV30	AWRTSSNEQF
TRBV5-1	ASSQTPGRNTEAF
TRBV28	ASSLKTSGRALTYEQY
TRBV28	ASSFGDRSNEKLF
TRBV4-1	ASSHSDTIY
TRBV4-1	ASSQDPGTVNSYNEQF
TRBV6-5	ASVTLDRPYEQY
TRBV7-3	ASSSRGGSSYNEQF
TRBV6-1	ASSDTSVADTQY
TRBV11-2	ASSKSGVTGELRETQY
TRBV7-9	ASSLIGQANEQY
TRBV9	ASSWGQDNEQF
TRBV28	ASSSDVAGDTYEQF
TRBV11-2	ASSLATIMNTEAF
TRBV28	ARAQRTKGLYEQY
TRBV5-1	ASSLNSNQPQH
TRBV7-3	ASSLGGGRIAGELF
TRBV18	ASSPRSNQPQH
TRBV7-2	ASSPGGGNEQF
TRBV11-1	ASSPRTGGYTEAF
TRBV6-1	ASSEIFGAGINEKLF
TRBV7-9	ASSTSAETQY
TRBV4-2	ASSPQRTGGTEAF
TRBV5-1	ASSSQGWTALLGYT
TRBV15	ATSRDIANNEQF
TRBV7-3	ASRAQGNTEAF
TRBV28	ASSRTGASYEQY
TRBV19	ASSPLPAPYNEQF
TRBV10-3	AISEGGARYGYT
TRBV29-1	SVERFRSKGPAGIETQY
TRBV18	ASSSGVSGNTIY
TRBV9	ASSVRGENTGELF
TRBV20-1	SGGSSYEQY
TRBV28	ASSPSGRGLSPGNTIY
TRBV5-1	ASSLAGGEQETQY
TRBV15	ATSRDPTSAHEQY
TRBV30	AWNFGGDTDTQY
TRBV5-4	ASSGRPGSRATDTQY
TRBV7-8	ASSLGVGQNTEAF
TRBV25-1	ASSAAKGSEQY
TRBV5-1	ASSPDGGARGYT
TRBV27	ASSFGPDYGYT
TRBV11-3	ASSNNQNTEAF